Given below is one TCR beta chain in context. TCRdb's table, derived via immunoSEQ multiplex PCR, lists solely in-frame clones and lacks some. The table has just over 70,000 clones, roughly three quarters seen once; the top ten hold 3% to 3.5%. This sample is part of a study of early stage breast cancer tumors. V lost 0 bases to trimming and J lost 2 bases, with 8 bases between them. The CDR3 is 15 amino acids. CDR1 SGHRS and CDR2 YFSETQ come from the germline V gene. The clonotype was recovered from a person aged 60 to 70 with breast cancer. What was sequenced was blood. The chain employs TRBV5-1 and TRBJ2-2; D is uncertain. The CDR3 DNA is TGCGCCAGCAGCTTGGTGGCCAGTAACACCGGGGAGCTGTTTTTT. Its translation is CASSLVASNTGELFF.